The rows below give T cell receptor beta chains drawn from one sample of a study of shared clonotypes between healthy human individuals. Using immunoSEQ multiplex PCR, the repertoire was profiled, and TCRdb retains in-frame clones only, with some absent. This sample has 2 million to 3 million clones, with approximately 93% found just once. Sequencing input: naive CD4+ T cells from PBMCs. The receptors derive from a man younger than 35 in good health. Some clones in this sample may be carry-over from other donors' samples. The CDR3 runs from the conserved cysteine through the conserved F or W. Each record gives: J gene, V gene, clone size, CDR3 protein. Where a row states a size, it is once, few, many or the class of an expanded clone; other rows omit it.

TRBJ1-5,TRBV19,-,CASSIWGTDQPQHF
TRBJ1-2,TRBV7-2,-,CASSIRNAATYGYTF
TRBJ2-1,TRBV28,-,CASTGTLSYNEQFF
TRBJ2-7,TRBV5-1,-,CASSLRPGQVTDEQYF
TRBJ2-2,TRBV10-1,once,CASRAGKVTGELFF
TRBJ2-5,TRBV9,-,CASSVLAGGYGETQYF
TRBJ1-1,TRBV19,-,CASSRQGEYTEAFF
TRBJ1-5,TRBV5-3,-,CARSQEFSRGYSNQPQHF
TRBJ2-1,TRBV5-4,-,CASSLGGLAGDNEQFF
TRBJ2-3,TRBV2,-,CASSDYGPRDTQYF
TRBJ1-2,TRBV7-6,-,CASSPSGRTTNYGYTF
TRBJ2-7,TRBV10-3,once,CAISEGTGGPYEQYF
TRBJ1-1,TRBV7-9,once,CASSYRGRNTEAFF
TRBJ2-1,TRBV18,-,CASSPGQDNEQFF
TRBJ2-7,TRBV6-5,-,CASSYNKEAYEQYF
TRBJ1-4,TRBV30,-,CAWSEARLTNEKLFF
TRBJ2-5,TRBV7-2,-,CAAGSETQYF